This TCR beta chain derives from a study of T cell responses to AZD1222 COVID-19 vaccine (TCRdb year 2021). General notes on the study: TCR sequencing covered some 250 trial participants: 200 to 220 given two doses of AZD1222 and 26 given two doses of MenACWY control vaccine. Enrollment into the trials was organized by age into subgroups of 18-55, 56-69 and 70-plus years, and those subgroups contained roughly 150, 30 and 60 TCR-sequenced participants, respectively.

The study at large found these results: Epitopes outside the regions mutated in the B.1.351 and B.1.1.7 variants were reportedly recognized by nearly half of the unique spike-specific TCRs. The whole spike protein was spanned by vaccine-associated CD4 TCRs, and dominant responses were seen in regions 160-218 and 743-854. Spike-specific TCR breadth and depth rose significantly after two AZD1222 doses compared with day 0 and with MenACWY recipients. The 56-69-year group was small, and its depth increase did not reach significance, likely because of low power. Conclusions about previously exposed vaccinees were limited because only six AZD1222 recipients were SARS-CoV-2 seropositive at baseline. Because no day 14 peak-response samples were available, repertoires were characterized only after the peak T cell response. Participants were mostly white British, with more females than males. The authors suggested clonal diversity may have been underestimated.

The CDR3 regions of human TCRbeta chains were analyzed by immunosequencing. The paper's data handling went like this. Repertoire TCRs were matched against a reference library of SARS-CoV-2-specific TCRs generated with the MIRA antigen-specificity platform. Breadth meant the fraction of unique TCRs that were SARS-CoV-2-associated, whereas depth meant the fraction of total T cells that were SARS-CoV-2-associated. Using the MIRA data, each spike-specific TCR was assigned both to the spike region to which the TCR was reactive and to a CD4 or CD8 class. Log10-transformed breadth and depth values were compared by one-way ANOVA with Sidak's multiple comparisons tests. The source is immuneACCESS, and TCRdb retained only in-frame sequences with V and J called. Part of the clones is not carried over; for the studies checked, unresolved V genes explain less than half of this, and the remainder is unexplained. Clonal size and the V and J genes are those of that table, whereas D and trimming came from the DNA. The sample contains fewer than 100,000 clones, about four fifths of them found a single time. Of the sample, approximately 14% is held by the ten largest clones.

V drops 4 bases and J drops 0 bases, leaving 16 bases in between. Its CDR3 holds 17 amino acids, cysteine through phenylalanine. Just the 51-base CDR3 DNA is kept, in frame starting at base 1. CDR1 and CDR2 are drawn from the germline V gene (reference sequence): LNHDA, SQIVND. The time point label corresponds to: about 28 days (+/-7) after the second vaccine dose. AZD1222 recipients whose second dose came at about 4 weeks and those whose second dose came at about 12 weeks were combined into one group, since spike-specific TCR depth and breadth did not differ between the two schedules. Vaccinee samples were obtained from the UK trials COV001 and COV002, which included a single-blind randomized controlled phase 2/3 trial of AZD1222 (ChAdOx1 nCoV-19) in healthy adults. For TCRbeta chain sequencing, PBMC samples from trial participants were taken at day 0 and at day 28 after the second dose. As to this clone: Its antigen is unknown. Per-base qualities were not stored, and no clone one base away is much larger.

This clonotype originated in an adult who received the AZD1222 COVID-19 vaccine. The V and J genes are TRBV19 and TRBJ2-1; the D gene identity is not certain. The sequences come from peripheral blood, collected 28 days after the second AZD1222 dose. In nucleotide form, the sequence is TGTGCCAGTAGTAGAGACCCTCCAATGAGCTCCTACAATGAGCAGTTCTTC. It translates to CASSRDPPMSSYNEQFF. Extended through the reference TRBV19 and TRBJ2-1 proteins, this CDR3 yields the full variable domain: DGGITQSPKYLFRKEGQNVTLSCEQNLNHDAMYWYRQDPGQGLRLIYYSQIVNDFQKGDIAEGYSVSREKKESFPLTVTSAQKNPTAFYLCASSRDPPMSSYNEQFFGPGTRLTVL.